This T cell receptor beta chain was retrieved from a study of Graves' ophthalmopathy and Graves' hyperthyroidism. The authors amplified TCR beta CDR3 regions from RNA transcripts. First-round RT-PCR with HTBI primers preceded a second-round multiplex PCR. TCRdb analysed the multiplex PCR reads with MiXCR anew, one entry per CDR3 protein. The data show over a million distinct CDR3 sequences, with 35% to 40% seen just once and 11% held by the top ten. Other autoimmune diseases, uncontrolled infections, pregnancy and lactation each led to patient exclusion. Physicians reached a diagnosis by relying on clinical symptoms, serum thyroxine, TRAb, thyroid ultrasound and orbital computed tomography. V lost 9 bases and J lost 4, with 27 bases in between. The CDR3 consists of 17 residues. Per the germline V gene, CDR1 is LNHDA and CDR2 is SQIVND (reference sequence).

The clonotype was recovered from an adult man with Graves' hyperthyroidism. Material for sequencing was peripheral blood or thyroid tissue (not recorded which). The genes are TRBV19 and TRBJ2-5; D may be TRBD1 (6 bases). Here the CDR3 DNA reads TGTGCCAGCACCTTGGGTAGTCAGGGGAGAAGTAGAGAGACCCAGTACTTC. This encodes CASTLGSQGRSRETQYF.